The rows below give T cell receptor beta chains drawn from one sample of a study of T cell responses to AZD1222 COVID-19 vaccine. The protocol was immunoSEQ multiplex PCR, while the TCRdb copy is restricted to in-frame clones and leaves out a portion. The sample lists 150,000 to 200,000 clones, 90% occurring once. The sequences come from peripheral blood, collected 28 days after the second AZD1222 dose. These receptors all stem from an adult who received the AZD1222 COVID-19 vaccine. The CDR3 runs from the conserved cysteine through the conserved F or W. A D gene is named only where the DNA matches it firmly. Clone sizes are given selectively: once, few, many, or a class where the clone is expanded.

size: NA
V: TRBV28
D: NA
J: TRBJ1-2
CDR3: CASSFRRYGYTF
DNA: TGTGCCAGCAGTTTCCGCAGATATGGCTACACCTTC

size: NA
V: TRBV5-1
D: TRBD1
J: TRBJ2-2
CDR3: CASSLDSPGGTGELFF
DNA: TGCGCCAGCAGCTTGGACTCCCCAGGGGGCACCGGGGAGCTGTTTTTT

size: NA
V: TRBV7-9
D: NA
J: TRBJ2-5
CDR3: CASSRDGPRLAETQYF
DNA: TGTGCCAGCAGCCGAGATGGGCCGCGGCTCGCAGAGACCCAGTACTTC

size: NA
V: TRBV4-2
D: NA
J: TRBJ1-5
CDR3: CASSRMDSNQPQHF
DNA: TGTGCCAGCAGCCGCATGGATAGCAATCAGCCCCAGCATTTT

size: NA
V: TRBV6-5
D: NA
J: TRBJ1-5
CDR3: CASSYRVGSQPQHF
DNA: TGTGCCAGCAGTTACCGCGTGGGGAGTCAGCCCCAGCATTTT

size: NA
V: TRBV28
D: NA
J: TRBJ2-1
CDR3: CASSLGRTETRLSSYNEQFF
DNA: TGTGCCAGCAGTTTAGGTCGGACGGAAACTAGACTAAGCTCCTACAATGAGCAGTTCTTC

size: NA
V: TRBV28
D: TRBD1
J: TRBJ1-4
CDR3: CASNPGQGADEKLFF
DNA: TGTGCCAGCAACCCGGGACAGGGGGCCGATGAAAAACTGTTTTTT

size: NA
V: TRBV5-1
D: NA
J: TRBJ1-1
CDR3: CASSNGQPNTEAFF
DNA: TGCGCCAGCAGCAACGGACAGCCGAACACTGAAGCTTTCTTT

size: NA
V: TRBV4-3
D: TRBD2
J: TRBJ2-1
CDR3: CASSQVVLAGGLNEQFF
DNA: TGCGCCAGCAGCCAAGTTGTCCTTGCGGGAGGGTTGAATGAGCAGTTCTTC

size: NA
V: TRBV12-3/TRBV12-4
D: NA
J: TRBJ1-2
CDR3: CASGVAYGYTF
DNA: TGTGCCAGTGGGGTAGCCTATGGCTACACCTTC

size: once
V: TRBV5-5
D: NA
J: TRBJ1-5
CDR3: CASSLLTGPSNQPQHF
DNA: TGTGCCAGCAGCTTGCTCACGGGACCGAGCAATCAGCCCCAGCATTTT

size: NA
V: TRBV21-1
D: NA
J: TRBJ1-3
CDR3: CASSKTTWQYLYSGNTIYF
DNA: TGTGCCAGCAGCAAAACTACCTGGCAGTACCTATACTCTGGAAACACCATATATTTT

size: NA
V: TRBV18
D: NA
J: TRBJ1-2
CDR3: CASSAPITTENYGYTF
DNA: TGTGCCAGCTCAGCTCCAATTACGACAGAAAACTATGGCTACACCTTC

size: NA
V: TRBV10-3
D: NA
J: TRBJ2-5
CDR3: CAIRTVGQETQYF
DNA: TGTGCCATCAGAACCGTCGGTCAAGAGACCCAGTACTTC

size: NA
V: TRBV3-1/TRBV3-2
D: TRBD1
J: TRBJ2-7
CDR3: CASSQRQGPEVFEQYF
DNA: TGTGCCAGCAGCCAAAGACAGGGGCCGGAGGTATTTGAGCAGTACTTC

size: NA
V: TRBV7-3
D: NA
J: TRBJ1-6
CDR3: CASSRALGSPLHF
DNA: TGTGCCAGCTCGCGGGCACTAGGGTCACCCCTCCACTTT

size: NA
V: TRBV19
D: NA
J: TRBJ1-1
CDR3: CASSIPSRITEAFF
DNA: TGTGCCAGTAGTATTCCCTCGCGGATAACTGAAGCTTTCTTT

size: once
V: TRBV10-3
D: NA
J: TRBJ2-7
CDR3: CAISEPLSGAVVSYEQYF
DNA: TGTGCCATCAGTGAGCCCCTATCAGGGGCCGTTGTCTCCTACGAGCAGTACTTC

size: once
V: TRBV9
D: TRBD1
J: TRBJ1-6
CDR3: CASSPGQGADSPLHF
DNA: TGTGCCAGCAGCCCAGGACAGGGGGCTGATTCACCCCTCCACTTT

size: once
V: TRBV5-1
D: NA
J: TRBJ1-6
CDR3: CASSLDSPTNGSPLHF
DNA: TGCGCCAGCAGCTTGGATTCCCCGACAAATGGCTCACCCCTCCACTTT

size: NA
V: TRBV12-3/TRBV12-4
D: NA
J: TRBJ2-1
CDR3: CASSWGGYEQFF
DNA: TGTGCCAGCAGTTGGGGGGGCTATGAGCAGTTCTTC

size: NA
V: TRBV18
D: NA
J: TRBJ1-2
CDR3: CASSPGDNYGYTF
DNA: TGTGCCAGCTCCCCCGGGGATAACTATGGCTACACCTTC

size: NA
V: TRBV28
D: NA
J: TRBJ2-7
CDR3: CASSVLSYEQYF
DNA: TGTGCCAGCAGTGTACTCTCTTACGAGCAGTACTTC

size: NA
V: TRBV21-1
D: NA
J: TRBJ2-7
CDR3: CASSNWTQPYEQYF
DNA: TGTGCCAGCAGCAACTGGACCCAACCCTACGAGCAGTACTTC